The entry below gives a single T cell receptor beta chain sequence along with its context. Its target antigen remains unknown. Base qualities were left out, and no much larger clone turns up one base away. Sequencing took place on an Illumina HiSeq 1500. Using fastp trimming at Q25 and MiXCR clonotype assembly, TCRdb reanalyzed the public sequencing data and kept in-frame beta chains. Identical CDR3 proteins give one entry, which carries the most common genes and DNA. This sample has about 100,000 distinct CDR3 sequences in its table, and approximately 15% of those were observed once. The ten largest clones add up to approximately 7.9% of the sample. The data were obtained in a study of T cell repertoires in cytomegalovirus infection (dated by TCRdb to about 2019). Regarding the complete study: Donor HLA type was relevant to the analysis, as public TCR beta signatures indicated carriage of CMV infection together with the matching HLA type. General findings and caveats noted by the study authors: Carriers of CMV infection plus the relevant HLA type were discriminated by the cumulative frequency of public TCR beta family members in the study cohort and in an independent approximately 350-donor cohort. The ex vivo response was dominated by HLA-C-restricted CMV-specific TCR beta clonotypes, which also provided the single most frequent clonotype in two of eight donors.

V gives up 0 bases and J gives up 3 bases, and the segment between their germline ends measures 9 bases. The germline V gene sets CDR1 to LGHNA and CDR2 to YSLEER. There are 15 amino acids in the CDR3, from cysteine to phenylalanine inclusive. Just CDR3 DNA is preserved here, 45 bases in frame from base 1. The origin of this receptor is a human donor in good health (CMV status not recorded). Some clones in this sample may be carry-over from other donors' samples. The chain is made from TRBV4-3 and TRBJ1-5; the D gene is perhaps TRBD1, from 6 matching bases. Sample: PBMCs. In nucleotide form, the sequence is TGCGCCAGCAGCCAAGAAAACAGGGACAATCAGCCCCAGCATTTT. Its protein is CASSQENRDNQPQHF.